Presented here are 14 T cell receptor beta chains from one specimen sequenced in a study of OX40 agonist ivuxolimab in advanced cancers. Clones were sequenced by immunoSEQ multiplex PCR, and TCRdb holds only the in-frame ones, with some missing. This table has about 99,000 clones, about 96% appearing once. The material sequenced was CD4+ or CD8+ T cells sorted from blood, taken in a trial of the OX40 agonist ivuxolimab. Receptors originate from an adult with an advanced solid tumor such as melanoma, head and neck, liver or kidney cancer.

The genes are TRBV7-8 and TRBJ1-5, with D possibly TRBD1 on 5 matching bases. The V gene lost 1 base and the J gene lost 0 bases, with 7 bases spanning the gap. Per the germline V gene, CDR1 is SGHVS and CDR2 is FQNEAQ. The CDR3 length is 15 residues. CDR3 bases: TGTGCCAGCAGCTTAGGGGGGTATAGCAATCAGCCCCAGCATTTT. Protein product: CASSLGGYSNQPQHF.

The gene calls are TRBV21-1 and TRBJ2-5; TRBD2 was called by the table and not checked on the DNA. TRBV21-1 is labeled a pseudogene. The CDR3 length is 18 residues. The chain's CDR3 is CASSKIGGGPPPQETQYF. The CDR3 nucleotides are TGTGCCAGCAGCAAAATTGGGGGGGGACCGCCTCCTCAAGAGACCCAGTACTTC.

CDR3 residues: CASSVVANTEAFF. CDR3 DNA sequence: TGCGCCAGCAGTGTCGTGGCGAACACTGAAGCTTTCTTT. The gene calls are TRBV10-2 and TRBJ1-1; D remains ambiguous. CDR3 length: 13 amino acids. V was shortened by 4 bases and J by 1 base, with 7 bases between the two germline ends. The germline V gene has CDR1 WSHSY and CDR2 SAAADI.

The CDR3 sequence: CASSVASTGELFF. In DNA, the CDR3 is TGTGCCAGCAGCGTAGCTTCCACCGGGGAGCTGTTTTTT. The chain has TRBV9 and TRBJ2-2, with D hard to call. Trimming stripped 0 bases from V and 4 bases from J, with 4 bases between. Germline lookup yields CDR1 SGDLS and CDR2 YYNGEE. The CDR3 runs 13 residues. The full variable domain, completed using reference TRBV9 and TRBJ2-2, is DSGVTQTPKHLITATGQRVTLRCSPRSGDLSVYWYQQSLDQGLQFLIQYYNGEERAKGNILERFSAQQFPDLHSELNLSSLELGDSALYFCASSVASTGELFFGEGSRLTVL.

The V gene is TRBV28, the J gene TRBJ2-3; a weak D match, TRBD1 (5 bases). V was clipped by 1 base and J by 10 bases, with 15 bases between them. The CDR3 extends over 14 amino acids. The germline V gene has CDR1 MDHEN and CDR2 SYDVKM. The CDR3 DNA follows: TGTGCCAGCAGTTTATTTCAACAGGCAAGTCCGCAGTATTTT. Amino acid sequence: CASSLFQQASPQYF.

This chain joins TRBV25-1 and TRBJ1-2, with D tentatively TRBD1 (5 bases). Per the germline V gene, CDR1 is MGHDK and CDR2 is SYGVNS. Trimming removed 1 base from V and 2 bases from J, with 11 bases in between. The CDR3 extends over 15 amino acids. For the CDR3, the DNA is TGTGCCAGCAGTGAATGGAGGGGAAACAACTATGGCTACACCTTC. Amino acids: CASSEWRGNNYGYTF.

The chain couples TRBV4-3 to TRBJ2-2; D is possibly TRBD1 (6 bases). The CDR3 spans 16 residues. CDR1 and CDR2 (germline): LGHNA, YSLEER. Trimming took 0 bases from V and 4 from J, leaving 12 bases between them. The DNA of the CDR3 is TGCGCCAGCAGCCAAGATCTGGGGGCGGTCACCGGGGAGCTGTTTTTT. Amino acids: CASSQDLGAVTGELFF.

The V call is TRBV4-2, the J call TRBJ2-1; no reliable D call. Trimming left V 4 bases short and J 7 bases short, with 14 bases between. Per germline, CDR1 LGHNA and CDR2 YNFKEQ. This CDR3 region has 14 residues. As DNA, the CDR3 is TGTGCCAGCAGCCCCCAACTCTTACAAAATGAGCAGTTCTTC. Amino acids: CASSPQLLQNEQFF.

The chain carries TRBV27 and TRBJ1-2; 8 nucleotides line up with TRBD1. The CDR3 has 14 amino acids. The V gene's germline CDR1 is MNHEY and CDR2 SMNVEV (reference sequence). With 6 bases clipped from V and 8 bases from J, the junction kept 11 bases outside the gene matches. The CDR3 region has the DNA TGTGCCAGCAGGATACAGGGGGGAAAGGGAGGCTACACCTTC. It codes for CASRIQGGKGGYTF.

Details on this clone: The same CDR3 can be traced to other DNA sequences in this sample. This sequence joins TRBV19 and TRBJ2-7, with no clear D. Per germline, CDR1 LNHDA and CDR2 SQIVND (reference sequence). The V end lost 4 bases, the J end lost 3 bases, and 7 bases lay between the germline ends. CDR3 length equals 12 residues. The CDR3 region is CASSNSHYEQYF. CDR3 sequence (DNA): TGTGCCAGTAGTAATTCCCACTACGAGCAGTACTTC.

J is TRBJ2-1 and V is TRBV11-3; TRBD1 aligns across 8 bases. There are 16 residues in the CDR3. Per germline, CDR1 SGHNT and CDR2 YENEEA. The V segment lost 1 base and the J segment 7 bases; nucleotides outside the gene matches: 9. CDR3 DNA: TGTGCCAGCAGCTTAGCAACAGGGGGGATTGGTAATGAGCAGTTCTTC. This sequence encodes CASSLATGGIGNEQFF. The complete variable domain, with remaining parts taken from reference TRBV11-3 and TRBJ2-1, reads EAGVVQSPRYKIIEKKQPVAFWCNPISGHNTLYWYLQNLGQGPELLIRYENEEAVDDSQLPKDRFSAERLKGVDSTLKIQPAELGDSAVYLCASSLATGGIGNEQFFGPGTRLTVL.

The V and J genes are TRBV4-1 and TRBJ2-7; D gene uncertain. Trimming took 4 bases from V and 0 from J, leaving 13 bases between them. Per germline, CDR1 MGHRA and CDR2 YSYEKL. The CDR3 is 15 amino acids. CDR3 protein: CASSLTVDGSYEQYF. The CDR3 DNA follows: TGCGCCAGCAGCCTAACGGTGGACGGCTCCTACGAGCAGTACTTC.

This rearrangement joins TRBV18 to TRBJ2-5; no definite D call. The CDR3 loop spans 11 amino acids. Per the germline V gene, CDR1 is KGHSH and CDR2 is LQKENI. V lost 3 bases, J lost 5 bases, and 4 bases lay in between. The CDR3 spells CASSPMETQYF. In DNA, the CDR3 is TGTGCCAGCTCACCGATGGAGACCCAGTACTTC.

The genes are TRBV2 and TRBJ1-1; 8 bases map to TRBD1. V lost 6 bases and J lost 8; bases outside the gene matches: 8. CDR1 and CDR2 from the germline V gene are SNHLY and FYNNEI. The CDR3 sequence is 13 residues long. CDR3 coding DNA: TGTGCCAGCAGGGTGACAGGGGCCGCCGAAGCTTTCTTT. The encoded protein is CASRVTGAAEAFF. Filled out from reference TRBV2 and TRBJ1-1, the complete variable domain reads EPEVTQTPSHQVTQMGQEVILRCVPISNHLYFYWYRQILGQKVEFLVSFYNNEISEKSEIFDDQFSVERPDGSNFTLKIRSTKLEDSAMYFCASRVTGAAEAFFGQGTRLTVV.